Below, 30 T cell receptor beta chains from the same sample are listed, as sequenced in a study of blood T cell repertoires in COVID-19. Method: immunoSEQ multiplex PCR; TCRdb's copy keeps in-frame clones and lacks some. The sample holds hundreds of thousands of clones, 82% seen once. The sample comprised PBMCs or T cells enriched from blood (not recorded which). These receptor sequences come from a middle-aged man who had been exposed to COVID-19.

The chain combines TRBV7-8 with TRBJ2-2; 11 bases agree with TRBD2. CDR3 length: 17 residues. V shed 5 bases, J shed 4 bases, and the junction held 9 bases outside the gene matches. Germline values: CDR1 SGHVS, CDR2 FQNEAQ. Here the CDR3 reads CASSVRTSGSFTGELFF. The CDR3 DNA reads as TGTGCCAGCAGCGTCCGGACTAGCGGGTCGTTCACCGGGGAGCTGTTTTTT.

The chain is built from TRBV10-3 and TRBJ1-2; D is ambiguous. The length of the CDR3 is 14 residues. Looked up from germline, CDR1 is ENHRY and CDR2 is SYGVKD. Trimming shortened V by 0 bases and J by 4 bases, and 9 bases separated the two germline ends. In DNA form, the CDR3 reads TGTGCCATCAGTGAGTCCCGGGGTTTCTATGGCTACACCTTC. This encodes CAISESRGFYGYTF.

This CDR3 is CASSQEGARLKHF. The CDR3 nucleotides read TGTGCCAGCAGCCAAGAAGGCGCACGACTAAAGCATTTT. The chain couples TRBV3-1 (or the pseudogene TRBV3-2) to TRBJ1-5; the D is unclear. V was trimmed by 0 bases and J by 14 bases, leaving 14 bases between them. This CDR3 is 13 amino acids long. CDR1 and CDR2 from the germline V gene are LGHDT and YNNKEL (reference sequence).

This clone was recorded only once. The rearrangement uses TRBV5-1 and TRBJ2-7; weak D call: TRBD1 (6 bases). The CDR3 is 13 residues long. Trimming took 4 bases from V and 0 from J, leaving 8 bases between them. Per the germline V gene, CDR1 is SGHRS and CDR2 is YFSETQ. The CDR3 here is CASSDRSSYEQYF. The CDR3 nucleotides are TGCGCCAGCAGCGACAGGAGCTCCTACGAGCAGTACTTC.

The chain recombines TRBV19 with TRBJ2-5; D is unresolved. The CDR3 contains 13 residues. Trimming pared 4 bases from V and 1 base from J, leaving 7 bases between. Per the germline V gene, CDR1 is LNHDA and CDR2 is SQIVND (reference sequence). The CDR3 bases are TGTGCCAGTAGTAGGCAATCCCAAGAGACCCAGTACTTC. This encodes CASSRQSQETQYF.

The CDR3 nucleotides are TGTGCCTGGAGTCTCACACCGGGACAGGGATCTAACTATGGCTACACCTTC. Translating gives CAWSLTPGQGSNYGYTF. The gene calls are TRBV30 and TRBJ1-2; 9 nucleotides line up with TRBD1. This CDR3 is 17 amino acids long. The V and J ends lost 2 bases and 0 bases, in that order; junction bases with no gene match: 10. Germline V gene sequence: CDR1 GTSNPN, CDR2 SVGIG (reference sequence).

This chain connects TRBV7-9 to TRBJ1-1, with D unresolved. V was trimmed by 1 base and J by 10 bases, leaving 7 bases between them. Germline V gives CDR1 SEHNR, CDR2 FQNEAQ (reference sequence). The length of the CDR3 is 11 residues. The CDR3 sequence: CASSLEEIAFF. CDR3 bases: TGTGCCAGCAGCTTAGAAGAGATAGCTTTCTTT.

As concerns this clone: The sample carries other DNA sequences with the same CDR3. This rearrangement joins TRBV6-5 to TRBJ1-1; no clear D. The V end was cut by 0 bases, the J end by 4 bases, with 6 bases between. Per germline, CDR1 MNHEY and CDR2 SVGAGI. The CDR3 is made up of 13 amino acids. CDR3 sequence: CASSYSRGTEAFF. In nucleotides, the CDR3 is TGTGCCAGCAGTTACTCGCGAGGCACTGAAGCTTTCTTT.

V usage is TRBV7-3 and J usage is TRBJ1-2; TRBD1 aligns across 9 bases. The germline V gene encodes CDR1 SGHTA and CDR2 FQGTGA. V shed 2 bases and J 0 bases; nucleotides not matched to a gene: 16. This CDR3 contains 20 residues. The CDR3 is CASSLGDRDTPEHANYGYTF. CDR3 nucleotides: TGTGCCAGCAGCTTAGGGGACAGGGACACCCCGGAGCACGCTAACTATGGCTACACCTTC.

The chain joins TRBV6-5 to TRBJ1-2; D gene unclear. Germline CDR1 reads MNHEY; CDR2 reads SVGAGI. V was pared by 10 bases and J by 4 bases, with 16 bases between. The CDR3 has 13 residues. CDR3 DNA sequence: TGTGCCACCAACTCCGGGAGCATCTATGGCTACACCTTC. Its translation: CATNSGSIYGYTF.

V usage is TRBV10-2 and J usage is TRBJ2-7, with 9 bases aligning to TRBD1. CDR1 is WSHSY, CDR2 SAAADI, per germline. After removal of 8 bases from V and 6 bases from J, the junction contained 11 bases not matched to a gene. The CDR3 length is 14 residues. CDR3 DNA sequence: TGCGCCAGCTTCCCCGGGACAGGGTTTTTCGAGCAGTACTTC. Translated, it gives CASFPGTGFFEQYF.

V is TRBV27 and J is TRBJ1-5; TRBD1 aligns across 7 bases. CDR1 and CDR2 from the germline V gene are MNHEY and SMNVEV (reference sequence). V lost 11 bases and J lost 6; bases outside the gene matches: 10. CDR3 length: 13 residues. The CDR3 loop is CAAARDRSQPQHF. The DNA for the CDR3 is TGTGCCGCAGCACGGGACAGATCTCAGCCCCAGCATTTT.

This chain uses TRBV28 with TRBJ2-4; 8 bases are shared with TRBD2. The CDR3 runs to 16 residues. V lost 5 bases to trimming and J lost 3 bases; unmatched junction nucleotides: 9. The germline gives CDR1 MDHEN, CDR2 SYDVKM. CDR3 bases: TGTGCCAGCAGTGAAAGGACTAGCCGGGGCAAAAACATTCAGTACTTC. It translates to CASSERTSRGKNIQYF.

This clone came up many times. The chain links TRBV6-1 to TRBJ1-2; 9 bases line up with TRBD1. The J segment lost 5 bases and the V segment lost 0 bases, leaving 1 base of the junction unmatched. The CDR3 sequence is 14 residues long. Germline loops: CDR1 MNHNS, CDR2 SASEGT. CDR3 bases: TGTGCCAGCAGTGAAGCCGGGACAGGGTATGGCTACACCTTC. This encodes CASSEAGTGYGYTF.

V is TRBV15 and J is TRBJ2-7; 8 bases match TRBD2. The CDR3 totals 14 residues. Germline V gene data show CDR1 as LNHNV and CDR2 as YYDKDF (reference sequence). Trimming at V came to 5 bases and at J to 5 bases, leaving 8 bases not matched to a gene. The DNA of the CDR3 is TGTGCCACCAGCGGGGATAGCGGGAAACACGAGCAGTACTTC. Translating gives CATSGDSGKHEQYF.

CDR3 sequence: CAISSGTGGGEQFF. Written as DNA, the CDR3 is TGTGCCATCAGTTCCGGGACAGGGGGTGGTGAGCAGTTCTTC. The chain couples TRBV10-3 to TRBJ2-1; 11 positions agree with TRBD1. The CDR3 runs to 14 residues. V shed 5 bases, J shed 9 bases, and the junction held 6 bases outside the gene matches. Germline CDR1 and CDR2: ENHRY and SYGVKD.

This chain joins TRBV27 and TRBJ2-3, with 8 nucleotides matching TRBD2. The CDR3 consists of 13 residues. CDR1 and CDR2 from the germline V gene are MNHEY and SMNVEV (reference sequence). V gave up 5 bases and J gave up 4 bases; unmatched junction bases: 2. CDR3 coding DNA: TGTGCCAGCAGTCGACTAGCGTCAGATACGCAGTATTTT. Translating gives CASSRLASDTQYF.

CDR3 sequence: CSAGERGTQYF. In DNA form, the CDR3 reads TGCAGTGCTGGCGAGCGGGGTACGCAGTATTTT. This chain joins TRBV20-1 and TRBJ2-3; 7 bases match TRBD2. CDR1 and CDR2 from the germline V gene are DFQATT and SNEGSKA (reference sequence). The junction had 4 bases not matched to a gene; V was cut back by 5 bases and J by 8 bases. The CDR3 is made up of 11 amino acids.

The chain recombines TRBV10-3 with TRBJ2-1; 9 bases are shared with TRBD2. The CDR3 runs to 19 residues. The V gene's germline CDR1 is ENHRY and CDR2 SYGVKD. J lost 6 bases, V lost 0 bases, and 15 bases had no gene match. The CDR3 region has the DNA TGTGCCATCAGTGAGTCCCCGGGAAAAGGCGGGAGGGCGGTCAATGAGCAGTTCTTC. Its translation is CAISESPGKGGRAVNEQFF.

This chain connects TRBV4-2 to TRBJ2-5, with 9 positions matching TRBD2. Germline CDR1 reads LGHNA; CDR2 reads YNFKEQ. V lost 4 bases and J lost 4; bases outside the gene matches: 10. CDR3 length equals 16 residues. CDR3 sequence reads: CASSPIGREGVETQYF. CDR3 coding DNA: TGTGCCAGCAGCCCGATTGGGCGGGAGGGGGTAGAGACCCAGTACTTC.

As regards this clone: A much more abundant neighbour one base away suggests this may be a read error. The chain uses TRBV2 and TRBJ1-5; 9 positions match TRBD1. The CDR3 totals 13 residues. Unmatched junction bases numbered 1, after V lost 4 bases and J lost 6 bases. Germline V gives CDR1 SNHLY, CDR2 FYNNEI. CDR3 nucleotides: TGTGCCAGCAGTGGGACAGGGGCTCAGCCCCAGCATTTT. This translates into CASSGTGAQPQHF.

The DNA of the CDR3 is TGCGCCAGCAACCCCTCCCCCCAGCGAGGTTCCTACAATGAGCAGTTCTTC. Translation gives CASNPSPQRGSYNEQFF. The V and J genes are TRBV5-1 and TRBJ2-1; D is unresolved. Trimming removed 6 bases from V and 1 base from J, with 20 bases in between. There are 17 residues in the CDR3. Germline lookup yields CDR1 SGHRS and CDR2 YFSETQ.

This clone was detected only once. V is TRBV18 and J is TRBJ2-7; D might be TRBD2 (5 bases). The CDR3 is 13 residues long. V gave up 3 bases and J gave up 3 bases, with 9 bases separating them. Per the germline V gene, CDR1 is KGHSH and CDR2 is LQKENI. This CDR3 is CASSPEGYYEQYF. DNA of the CDR3: TGTGCCAGCTCACCCGAGGGCTACTACGAGCAGTACTTC.

The chain has TRBV7-8 and TRBJ2-3, with a tentative D call TRBD2 (5 bases). Trimming left V 5 bases short and J 3 bases short, with 15 bases between. Germline V lookup: CDR1 SGHVS, CDR2 FQNEAQ. This CDR3 comprises 15 residues. CDR3 coding DNA: TGTGCCAGCAGCCCTCGGCGCGGACTTACAGATACGCAGTATTTT. It specifies CASSPRRGLTDTQYF.

This rearrangement joins TRBV12-5 to TRBJ2-5; TRBD2 is a possible D gene (6 bases). The CDR3 consists of 14 residues. The germline CDR1 and CDR2 sequences are LGHNT and FRNRAP. The V end lost 7 bases, the J end lost 4 bases, and 16 bases lay between the germline ends. The CDR3 nucleotides read TGTGCTAGTGCCCTCGGGAGCCTCCGAGAGACCCAGTACTTC. Encoded protein: CASALGSLRETQYF.

This clone was seen just once. The CDR3 DNA reads as TGTGCCAGCAGTAAGAGTTTGCGTGGCTACACCTTC. Residues: CASSKSLRGYTF. This sequence joins TRBV6-1 and TRBJ1-2; D remains unclear. This CDR3 spans 12 amino acids. V lost 5 bases, J lost 7 bases, and 11 bases lay in between. Looked up from germline, CDR1 is MNHNS and CDR2 is SASEGT.

The chain has TRBV10-3 and TRBJ2-5, with 7 bases matching TRBD2. The germline V gene has CDR1 ENHRY and CDR2 SYGVKD. The CDR3 runs to 16 residues. With V trimmed by 4 bases and J by 5 bases, 13 bases remained unmatched. CDR3 residues: CAISASLGGGRETQYF. For the CDR3, the DNA is TGTGCCATCAGTGCGTCCTTGGGGGGAGGGCGGGAGACCCAGTACTTC.

The rearrangement joins TRBV18 to TRBJ1-5, with 8 nucleotides matching TRBD1. This CDR3 spans 15 amino acids. CDR1 KGHSH and CDR2 LQKENI come from the germline V gene. The V segment lost 6 bases and the J segment 5 bases; nucleotides outside the gene matches: 9. CDR3 coding DNA: TGTGCCAGCTCCTCAACGGGACAGGAACATCAGCCCCAGCATTTT. It specifies CASSSTGQEHQPQHF.

This sequence joins TRBV5-5 and TRBJ1-1; D not resolved. This CDR3 contains 14 residues. The germline V gene encodes CDR1 SGHKS and CDR2 YYEKEE (reference sequence). V lost 3 bases and J lost 1, with 10 bases in between. The CDR3 DNA is TGTGCCAGCAGCTGGAGGCGAGGGAACACTGAAGCTTTCTTT. This translates into CASSWRRGNTEAFF.

Many counts were recorded for this clone. V is TRBV5-1 and J is TRBJ2-7, with D possibly matching TRBD2 (5 bases). CDR3 size: 15 residues. Germline CDR1 SGHRS, CDR2 YFSETQ. Trimming took 5 bases from V and 7 from J, leaving 22 bases between them. As DNA, the CDR3 is TGCGCCAGCAGAACTACTTTCGGGGTAATTGGGGAGCAGTACTTC. It codes for CASRTTFGVIGEQYF.